This T cell receptor beta chain was found in a study of T-cell reconstitution after alpha-beta-depleted transplantation in children. Unique molecular identifiers were incorporated into the prepared TCRbeta library. TCRdb redid the calling of the PCR reads with MiXCR, one entry per CDR3 protein. This table has more than 120,000 distinct CDR3 sequences, 7.5% to 9% appearing once. The CDR3 contains 13 residues. Germline loops: CDR1 MNHNY, CDR2 SVGAGI (reference sequence). The V end lost 6 bases, the J end lost 6 bases, and 12 bases lay between the germline ends. This clonotype was picked up many times. The antigen is undetermined. Findings and caveats of the study: After transplant, at about two months, alpha-beta T cells were reportedly derived from several hundred expanded graft clones.

V and J are TRBV6-6 and TRBJ1-3; no clear D gene. The source of this sequence is a female patient between 2 and 15 years old who had a stem cell transplant for congenital amegakaryocytic thrombocytopenia, so the T cells may come from the graft donor. The material sequenced was PBMCs, mostly from graft donor cells, taken 180 days after TCRalphabeta/CD19-depleted stem cell transplant. This chain's CDR3 is CASRVNGENTIYF. Written as DNA, the CDR3 is TGTGCCAGCAGGGTGAACGGAGAAAACACCATATATTTT.